This is a list of T cell receptor beta chains from one sample in a study of OX40 agonist ivuxolimab in advanced cancers. Using immunoSEQ multiplex PCR, the repertoire was profiled, and TCRdb retains in-frame clones only, with some absent. The sample lists around 63,000 clones; roughly 87% were seen once. Here the sequenced sample was CD4+ or CD8+ T cells sorted from blood, taken in a trial of the OX40 agonist ivuxolimab. All receptors come from an adult with an advanced solid tumor such as melanoma, head and neck, liver or kidney cancer. Both conserved end residues are part of each CDR3. A D gene is named only where the DNA matches it firmly. Size values are once, few and many counts, or a class for expanded clones, and some rows have none.

abundance: NA
j_gene: TRBJ1-2
v_gene: TRBV6-5
d_gene: NA
CDR3aa: CASSYSVSGNYGYTF
CDR3nt: TGTGCCAGCAGTTACTCGGTTTCGGGGAACTATGGCTACACCTTC

abundance: NA
j_gene: TRBJ2-5
v_gene: TRBV5-1
d_gene: TRBD2
CDR3aa: CASSPETSGGPETQYF
CDR3nt: TGCGCCAGCAGCCCTGAGACTAGCGGGGGGCCAGAGACCCAGTACTTC

abundance: once
j_gene: TRBJ1-5
v_gene: TRBV6-6
d_gene: TRBD1
CDR3aa: CASSSSGGRNQPQHF
CDR3nt: TGTGCCAGCAGCTCCTCAGGGGGCAGGAATCAGCCCCAGCATTTT

abundance: NA
j_gene: TRBJ2-7
v_gene: TRBV5-1
d_gene: TRBD1
CDR3aa: CASSDQQGGEQYF
CDR3nt: TGCGCCAGCAGCGATCAACAGGGGGGCGAGCAGTACTTC

abundance: NA
j_gene: TRBJ1-2
v_gene: TRBV6-5
d_gene: NA
CDR3aa: CASSEARVGYTF
CDR3nt: TGTGCCAGCAGTGAAGCGCGAGTTGGCTACACCTTC

abundance: NA
j_gene: TRBJ2-5
v_gene: TRBV9
d_gene: TRBD2
CDR3aa: CASSPWSNGGSQETQYF
CDR3nt: TGTGCCAGCAGCCCGTGGTCGAACGGGGGGTCACAAGAGACCCAGTACTTC

abundance: NA
j_gene: TRBJ1-5
v_gene: TRBV6-1
d_gene: NA
CDR3aa: CASSVQGNQPQHF
CDR3nt: TGTGCCAGCAGTGTACAGGGAAATCAGCCCCAGCATTTT

abundance: NA
j_gene: TRBJ2-5
v_gene: TRBV2
d_gene: TRBD2
CDR3aa: CASSVRGGPQETQYF
CDR3nt: TGTGCCAGCAGTGTTCGCGGGGGGCCGCAAGAGACCCAGTACTTC

abundance: NA
j_gene: TRBJ2-1
v_gene: TRBV29-1
d_gene: NA
CDR3aa: CSVIRQGGVINEQFF
CDR3nt: TGCAGCGTTATCCGGCAGGGGGGTGTGATAAATGAGCAGTTCTTC

abundance: NA
j_gene: TRBJ2-1
v_gene: TRBV19
d_gene: TRBD2
CDR3aa: CASSRGRSYNEQFF
CDR3nt: TGTGCCAGTAGTCGCGGGAGATCCTACAATGAGCAGTTCTTC

abundance: once
j_gene: TRBJ2-1
v_gene: TRBV6-5
d_gene: TRBD2
CDR3aa: CASTSGGAGYNEQFF
CDR3nt: TGTGCCAGCACTAGCGGGGGGGCCGGATACAATGAGCAGTTCTTC

abundance: NA
j_gene: TRBJ2-7
v_gene: TRBV12-5
d_gene: TRBD1
CDR3aa: CASGFSGQGEQYF
CDR3nt: TGTGCTAGTGGTTTTTCCGGACAGGGAGAGCAGTACTTC

abundance: NA
j_gene: TRBJ2-2
v_gene: TRBV18
d_gene: TRBD2
CDR3aa: CASSPVTSDTGELFF
CDR3nt: TGTGCCAGCTCACCAGTGACTAGCGACACCGGGGAGCTGTTTTTT

abundance: once
j_gene: TRBJ1-6
v_gene: TRBV6-6
d_gene: NA
CDR3aa: CASSQIRGSPLHF
CDR3nt: TGTGCCAGCAGCCAGATAAGGGGTTCACCCCTCCACTTT

abundance: few
j_gene: TRBJ1-6
v_gene: TRBV5-1
d_gene: TRBD1
CDR3aa: CASSSDRGLSPLHF
CDR3nt: TGCGCCAGCAGCTCGGACAGGGGGCTATCACCCCTCCACTTT

abundance: once
j_gene: TRBJ1-3
v_gene: TRBV6-5
d_gene: NA
CDR3aa: CASRRGPSGNTIYF
CDR3nt: TGTGCCAGCAGGCGGGGCCCCTCTGGAAACACCATATATTTT

abundance: NA
j_gene: TRBJ1-5
v_gene: TRBV6-1
d_gene: NA
CDR3aa: CASSERVGRGQPQHF
CDR3nt: TGTGCCAGCAGTGAAAGAGTGGGTCGGGGGCAGCCCCAGCATTTT

abundance: NA
j_gene: TRBJ2-5
v_gene: TRBV7-8
d_gene: TRBD1
CDR3aa: CASSFTGAETQYF
CDR3nt: TGTGCCAGCAGCTTTACAGGGGCGGAGACCCAGTACTTC

abundance: NA
j_gene: TRBJ2-7
v_gene: TRBV2
d_gene: TRBD2
CDR3aa: CASRKTSGGPYEQYF
CDR3nt: TGTGCCAGCAGAAAGACTAGCGGGGGACCCTACGAGCAGTACTTC

abundance: NA
j_gene: TRBJ1-3
v_gene: TRBV7-6
d_gene: TRBD1
CDR3aa: CASSPTWTGDGNTIYF
CDR3nt: TGTGCCAGCAGCCCAACGTGGACAGGGGACGGAAACACCATATATTTT

abundance: NA
j_gene: TRBJ1-2
v_gene: TRBV28
d_gene: NA
CDR3aa: CASTDSSTYGYTF
CDR3nt: TGTGCCAGCACGGACTCCTCCACGTATGGCTACACCTTC

abundance: NA
j_gene: TRBJ1-2
v_gene: TRBV19
d_gene: TRBD1
CDR3aa: CASSTTGGDGYTF
CDR3nt: TGTGCCAGTAGTACTACAGGGGGCGATGGCTACACCTTC

abundance: NA
j_gene: TRBJ2-3
v_gene: TRBV6-6
d_gene: NA
CDR3aa: CASSLLFPDTQYF
CDR3nt: TGTGCCAGCAGTTTGCTGTTTCCAGATACGCAGTATTTT

abundance: NA
j_gene: TRBJ2-5
v_gene: TRBV5-4
d_gene: NA
CDR3aa: CASSQTGEYQETQYF
CDR3nt: TGTGCCAGCAGCCAGACAGGCGAGTACCAAGAGACCCAGTACTTC

abundance: few
j_gene: TRBJ2-7
v_gene: TRBV25-1
d_gene: NA
CDR3aa: CASSDLGYEQYF
CDR3nt: TGTGCCAGCAGTGACTTGGGCTACGAGCAGTACTTC

abundance: NA
j_gene: TRBJ1-4
v_gene: TRBV6-5
d_gene: NA
CDR3aa: CASSSGLPGEKLFF
CDR3nt: TGTGCCAGCAGTTCGGGCCTCCCGGGTGAAAAACTGTTTTTT

abundance: NA
j_gene: TRBJ2-6
v_gene: TRBV7-2
d_gene: NA
CDR3aa: CASSKRGLSGANVLTF
CDR3nt: TGTGCCAGCAGCAAGAGGGGTCTCTCTGGGGCCAACGTCCTGACTTTC

abundance: NA
j_gene: TRBJ2-2
v_gene: TRBV19
d_gene: NA
CDR3aa: CASRGTPTTGELFF
CDR3nt: TGTGCCAGTAGGGGGACGCCTACCACCGGGGAGCTGTTTTTT

abundance: NA
j_gene: TRBJ1-6
v_gene: TRBV5-6
d_gene: TRBD1
CDR3aa: CASSLDRANSPLHF
CDR3nt: TGTGCCAGCAGCCTGGACAGGGCTAATTCACCCCTCCACTTT

abundance: NA
j_gene: TRBJ2-7
v_gene: TRBV11-2
d_gene: TRBD2
CDR3aa: CASRYGGSGGPRDEQYF
CDR3nt: TGTGCCAGCAGGTACGGCGGTAGCGGGGGGCCACGCGACGAGCAGTACTTC

abundance: NA
j_gene: TRBJ1-5
v_gene: TRBV15
d_gene: TRBD1
CDR3aa: CATSRSRQGPSAQHF
CDR3nt: TGTGCCACCAGCAGATCGAGACAGGGCCCCTCGGCCCAGCATTTT

abundance: NA
j_gene: TRBJ2-2
v_gene: TRBV7-8
d_gene: NA
CDR3aa: CASSLVRTGELFF
CDR3nt: TGTGCCAGCAGCTTAGTTCGTACCGGGGAGCTGTTTTTT

abundance: NA
j_gene: TRBJ2-3
v_gene: TRBV29-1
d_gene: NA
CDR3aa: CSAQQGSTDTQYF
CDR3nt: TGCAGCGCCCAACAGGGCTCCACAGATACGCAGTATTTT

abundance: NA
j_gene: TRBJ1-6
v_gene: TRBV6-6
d_gene: TRBD1
CDR3aa: CASSPRDSYNSPLHF
CDR3nt: TGTGCCAGCAGTCCCAGGGACAGCTATAATTCACCCCTCCACTTT

abundance: NA
j_gene: TRBJ2-3
v_gene: TRBV7-9
d_gene: NA
CDR3aa: CASSWWGGTDTQYF
CDR3nt: TGTGCCAGCAGCTGGTGGGGGGGCACAGATACGCAGTATTTT

abundance: NA
j_gene: TRBJ1-6
v_gene: TRBV5-1
d_gene: TRBD1
CDR3aa: CASSLRTGGDSPLHF
CDR3nt: TGCGCCAGCAGCTTGAGGACAGGGGGAGATTCACCCCTCCACTTT

abundance: few
j_gene: TRBJ2-1
v_gene: TRBV18
d_gene: TRBD1
CDR3aa: CASSPYRDSQNEQFF
CDR3nt: TGTGCCAGCTCACCATACCGGGACAGCCAGAATGAGCAGTTCTTC

abundance: NA
j_gene: TRBJ2-7
v_gene: TRBV9
d_gene: TRBD1
CDR3aa: CASSVADPTGGYLHEQYF
CDR3nt: TGTGCCAGCAGCGTAGCGGACCCGACAGGGGGATACCTGCACGAGCAGTACTTC

abundance: NA
j_gene: TRBJ1-2
v_gene: TRBV7-9
d_gene: NA
CDR3aa: CASSLGRHFNYGYTF
CDR3nt: TGTGCCAGCAGCTTAGGTCGACATTTTAACTATGGCTACACCTTC

abundance: NA
j_gene: TRBJ2-3
v_gene: TRBV25-1
d_gene: NA
CDR3aa: CASSESGARTDTQYF
CDR3nt: TGTGCCAGCAGTGAATCGGGCGCCCGCACAGATACGCAGTATTTT

abundance: NA
j_gene: TRBJ2-7
v_gene: TRBV7-2
d_gene: NA
CDR3aa: CASSLGQDYEQYF
CDR3nt: TGTGCCAGCAGCTTAGGTCAAGACTACGAGCAGTACTTC

abundance: few
j_gene: TRBJ1-6
v_gene: TRBV28
d_gene: NA
CDR3aa: CASSLSALPLHF
CDR3nt: TGTGCCAGCAGTTTATCGGCGTTGCCCCTCCACTTT

abundance: NA
j_gene: TRBJ1-2
v_gene: TRBV4-1
d_gene: TRBD1
CDR3aa: CASSPQGRGGYTF
CDR3nt: TGCGCCAGCAGTCCACAGGGGCGCGGCGGCTACACCTTC